These 2 T cell receptor beta chains were sequenced from one sample in a study of blood T cells in healthy people across ages. The authors ran a second PCR of 7 to 11 cycles using a sample-barcoded 5' primer and a J-beta primer mix. A single record per CDR3 protein comes from TCRdb applying MiXCR to the 5' RACE reads. The data hold around 1.7 million distinct CDR3 sequences, with approximately 30% observed a single time. Material for sequencing was blood. The origin of the receptors is a woman aged 30 to 39 in good health.

The chain recombines TRBV20-1 with TRBJ2-3; possibly TRBD1 or TRBD2 for D (5 bases each). V was clipped by 3 bases and J by 2 bases, with 15 bases between them. In germline, CDR1 is DFQATT, CDR2 SNEGSKA (reference sequence). The CDR3 has 15 amino acids. The CDR3 nucleotides are TGCAGTGCTAGGAGCCGGTGGGACCCCACAGATACGCAGTATTTT. Its translation is CSARSRWDPTDTQYF.

In its sample, this clonotype was seen a few times. The V call is TRBV5-1, the J call TRBJ2-4; 10 nucleotides agree with TRBD1. V lost 4 bases and J lost 5; bases outside the gene matches: 6. Germline V gene data show CDR1 as SGHRS and CDR2 as YFSETQ. The CDR3 covers 15 residues. In nucleotides, the CDR3 is TGCGCCAGCAGCCCCCTTGGACAGGGGGAAAACATTCAGTACTTC. It specifies CASSPLGQGENIQYF.